Listed here is a single T cell receptor (beta chain). Its antigen is unknown. The sample comes from a study of cytomegalovirus exposure and HLA in healthy donors. Study-level findings and limits: As a later analysis showed, a missense DCLRE1C variant was linked to trimming of TCR beta V- and J-genes. Reportedly, fewer N-insertions than the approximately 690-donor mean appeared in an Asian-associated ancestry cluster in a later analysis. Accurate HLA-A and HLA-B prediction from TCR beta sequences was reported for most subjects.

After removal of 5 bases from V and 2 bases from J, the junction contained 12 bases not matched to a gene. Germline V CDR1 and CDR2: LGHNA, YNFKEQ. CDR3 length: 17 residues. The PCR ran on 60 Vbeta and 13 Jbeta primers. Clones were read by immunoSEQ multiplex PCR, and TCRdb kept only the in-frame ones, dropping some. The table shows some 190,000 clones, with approximately 75% occurring only once. Sample: PBMCs. This sequence originates from a young man in good health and CMV-seropositive. The chain combines TRBV4-2 with TRBJ2-1, with 7 bases fitting TRBD2. Written as DNA, the CDR3 is TGTGCCAGCAGCACAATGGGCACGGGAGGTGCCTACAATGAGCAGTTCTTC. As protein: CASSTMGTGGAYNEQFF.